This T cell receptor beta chain was documented in a study of neurological immune-mediated disorders. Each CDR3 protein is one row after TCRdb ran MiXCR on the 5' RACE reads. Seen here are tens of thousands of distinct CDR3 sequences, approximately 4.6% observed once, and the top ten hold less than 4%. Points on this clonotype: A junction boundary mismatches the germline segment, possibly from a read error.

Sample: PBMCs. This receptor was identified in a woman in her forties or fifties with multiple sclerosis.

The CDR3 sequence: CASSIVPQPQNF. CDR3 DNA sequence: TGTGCCAGTAGTATAGTTCCCCAGCCCCAGAATTTT. The V and J genes are TRBV19 and TRBJ1-5; no clear D gene. The CDR3 totals 12 residues. Germline-derived CDR1 and CDR2 are LNHDA and SQIVND (reference sequence).